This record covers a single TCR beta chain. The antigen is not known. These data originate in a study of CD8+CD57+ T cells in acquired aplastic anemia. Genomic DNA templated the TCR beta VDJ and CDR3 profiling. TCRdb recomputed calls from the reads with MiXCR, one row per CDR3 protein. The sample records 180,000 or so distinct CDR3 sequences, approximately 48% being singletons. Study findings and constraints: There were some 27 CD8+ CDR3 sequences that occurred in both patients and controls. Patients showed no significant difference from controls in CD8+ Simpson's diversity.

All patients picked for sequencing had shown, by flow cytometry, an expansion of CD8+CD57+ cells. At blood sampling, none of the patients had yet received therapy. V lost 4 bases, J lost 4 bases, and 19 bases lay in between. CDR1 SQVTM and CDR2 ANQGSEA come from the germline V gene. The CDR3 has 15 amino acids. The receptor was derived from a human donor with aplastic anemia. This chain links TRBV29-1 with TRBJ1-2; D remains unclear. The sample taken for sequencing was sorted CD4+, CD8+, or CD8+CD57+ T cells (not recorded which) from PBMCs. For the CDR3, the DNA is TGCAGCGTTGGAGGGATTCTAGAAGGCCGCTATGGCTACACCTTC. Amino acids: CSVGGILEGRYGYTF.